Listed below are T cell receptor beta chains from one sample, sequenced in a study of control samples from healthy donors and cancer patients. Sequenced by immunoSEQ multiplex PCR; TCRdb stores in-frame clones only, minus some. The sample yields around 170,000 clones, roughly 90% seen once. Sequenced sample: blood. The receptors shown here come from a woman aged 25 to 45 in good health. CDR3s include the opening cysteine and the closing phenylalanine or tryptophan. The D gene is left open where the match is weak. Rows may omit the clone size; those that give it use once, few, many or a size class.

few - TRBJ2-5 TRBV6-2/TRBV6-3 CASSYGRSEETQYF TGTGCCAGCAGTTACGGGCGGAGTGAAGAGACCCAGTACTTC
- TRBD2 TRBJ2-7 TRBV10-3 CAISDSGSLYEQYF TGTGCCATCAGTGATAGCGGGAGTCTCTACGAGCAGTACTTC
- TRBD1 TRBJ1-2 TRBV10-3 CAISESWGGTDYGYTF TGTGCCATCAGTGAGTCGTGGGGGGGGACAGATTATGGCTACACCTTC
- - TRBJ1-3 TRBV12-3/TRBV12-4 CASGGSPGNTIYF TGTGCCAGCGGAGGGTCTCCTGGAAACACCATATATTTT
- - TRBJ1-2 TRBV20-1 CSVQQGNGYTF TGCAGTGTCCAACAGGGAAATGGCTACACCTTC
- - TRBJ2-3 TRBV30 CAWSVTQAGTDTQYF TGTGCCTGGAGTGTTACACAGGCGGGCACAGATACGCAGTATTTT
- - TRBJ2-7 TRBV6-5 CASSYSTGYEQYF TGTGCCAGCAGTTACTCGACTGGATACGAGCAGTACTTC
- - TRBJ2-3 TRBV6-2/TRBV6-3 CASSYPLDTQYF TGTGCCAGCAGTTACCCCCTGGATACGCAGTATTTT
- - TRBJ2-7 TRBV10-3 CAISESLVHEQYF TGTGCCATCAGTGAGTCCTTGGTCCACGAGCAGTACTTC
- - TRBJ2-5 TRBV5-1 CASSLNIGAQETQYF TGCGCCAGCAGCTTAAACATTGGGGCCCAAGAGACCCAGTACTTC
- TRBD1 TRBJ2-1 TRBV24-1 CATSLTGGGSYNEQFF TGTGCCACCAGTCTTACAGGGGGCGGCTCCTACAATGAGCAGTTCTTC
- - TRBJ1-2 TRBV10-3 CAISEERDYGYTF TGTGCCATCAGTGAGGAAAGGGACTATGGCTACACCTTC
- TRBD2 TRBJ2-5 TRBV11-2 CASSLSGGLAGGKETQYF TGTGCCAGCAGCTTAAGTGGTGGACTAGCGGGAGGTAAAGAGACCCAGTACTTC
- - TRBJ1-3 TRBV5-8 CASSPGTGSGNTIYF TGTGCCAGCAGTCCCGGGACCGGCTCTGGAAACACCATATATTTT
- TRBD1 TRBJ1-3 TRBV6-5 CASRTGDSGNTIYF TGTGCCAGCAGAACAGGGGACTCTGGAAACACCATATATTTT
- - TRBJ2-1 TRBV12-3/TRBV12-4 CASRTPYNEQFF TGTGCCAGCAGGACTCCCTACAATGAGCAGTTCTTC
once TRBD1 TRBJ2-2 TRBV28 CASSLTGTGGLSNTGELFF TGTGCCAGCAGTTTAACCGGGACAGGGGGCTTATCGAACACCGGGGAGCTGTTTTTT
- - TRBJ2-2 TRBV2 CASTTPSPALNTGELFF TGTGCCAGCACGACTCCGAGTCCGGCATTAAACACCGGGGAGCTGTTTTTT
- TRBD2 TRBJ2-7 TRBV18 CASSPSPGTSGKGSYEQYF TGTGCCAGCTCACCGAGCCCAGGGACTAGCGGGAAGGGGTCCTACGAGCAGTACTTC
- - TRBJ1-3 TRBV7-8 CASSPPSSGNTIYF TGTGCCAGCAGCCCGCCGAGCTCTGGAAACACCATATATTTT
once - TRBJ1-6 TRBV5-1 CASSPGGRANSPLHF TGCGCCAGCAGCCCGGGAGGGCGCGCGAATTCACCCCTCCACTTT
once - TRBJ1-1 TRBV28 CASSLPSALNPPNTEAFF TGTGCCAGCAGTTTGCCCTCGGCCTTGAACCCACCGAACACTGAAGCTTTCTTT
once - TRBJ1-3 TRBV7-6 CASSLGFAASGNTIYF TGTGCCAGCAGCTTAGGGTTTGCGGCTTCTGGAAACACCATATATTTT
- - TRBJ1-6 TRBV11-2 CASSLEDGLSPLHF TGTGCCAGCAGCTTAGAGGACGGCCTTTCACCCCTCCACTTT
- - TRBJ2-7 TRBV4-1 CASSPGGGYEQYF TGCGCCAGCAGCCCCGGTGGCGGTTACGAGCAGTACTTC
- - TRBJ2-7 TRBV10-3 CAISEPPGAPNYEQYF TGTGCCATCAGTGAGCCTCCCGGGGCCCCCAACTACGAGCAGTACTTC
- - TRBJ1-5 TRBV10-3 CAISDLLQPQHF TGTGCCATCAGTGACCTTCTTCAGCCCCAGCATTTT
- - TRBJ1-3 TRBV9 CASSVEDGISGNTIYF TGTGCCAGCAGCGTAGAGGATGGGATCTCTGGAAACACCATATATTTT
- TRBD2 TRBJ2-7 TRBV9 CASSAGTSGAYEQYF TGTGCCAGCAGCGCCGGGACTAGCGGCGCCTACGAGCAGTACTTC
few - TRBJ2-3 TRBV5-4 CASSLQASSTDTQYF TGTGCCAGCAGCTTACAGGCTTCAAGCACAGATACGCAGTATTTT
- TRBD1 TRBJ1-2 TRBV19 CASIRTGTDYGYTF TGTGCCAGTATCCGGACAGGGACGGACTATGGCTACACCTTC
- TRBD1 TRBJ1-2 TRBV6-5 CASSRGQSGNYGYTF TGTGCCAGCAGCCGGGGACAGAGCGGGAACTATGGCTACACCTTC
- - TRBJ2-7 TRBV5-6 CASSAHMISYEQYF TGTGCCAGCAGCGCCCACATGATCTCCTACGAGCAGTACTTC
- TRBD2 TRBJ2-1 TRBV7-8 CASSSTSGGPGEQFF TGTGCCAGCAGCTCGACTAGCGGGGGCCCTGGGGAGCAGTTCTTC
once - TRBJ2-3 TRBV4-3 CASSQDRSTQYF TGCGCCAGCAGCCAAGATAGGAGTACGCAGTATTTT
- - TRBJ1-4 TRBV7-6 CASSSSETGKKLFF TGTGCCAGCAGCTCTTCGGAAACAGGGAAAAAACTGTTTTTT
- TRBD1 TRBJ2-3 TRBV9 CASSLTGVDTQYF TGTGCCAGCAGCTTAACAGGGGTAGATACGCAGTATTTT
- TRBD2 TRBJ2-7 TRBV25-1 CASSEMTSGYSYEQYF TGTGCCAGCAGTGAAATGACTAGCGGGTACTCCTACGAGCAGTACTTC
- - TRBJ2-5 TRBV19 CASSKEMTRLETQYF TGTGCCAGTAGTAAAGAAATGACTAGACTAGAGACCCAGTACTTC
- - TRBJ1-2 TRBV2 CASTVMGTGYGYTF TGTGCCAGCACTGTAATGGGTACAGGCTATGGCTACACCTTC
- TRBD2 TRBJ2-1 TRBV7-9 CASSPEERELDEQFF TGTGCCAGCAGCCCGGAGGAGCGGGAGTTAGACGAGCAGTTCTTC
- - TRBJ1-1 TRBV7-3 CASSLSPGGPEAFF TGTGCCAGCAGCTTAAGTCCGGGGGGACCTGAAGCTTTCTTT
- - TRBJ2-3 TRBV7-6 CASSSTGRVGTDTQYF TGTGCCAGCAGCTCAACCGGACGTGTGGGCACAGATACGCAGTATTTT
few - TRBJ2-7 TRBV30 CAWSVSYEQYF TGTGCCTGGAGTGTGAGTTACGAGCAGTACTTC
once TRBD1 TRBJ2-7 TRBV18 CASSPGQGSSYEQYF TGTGCCAGCTCACCAGGACAGGGGAGCTCCTACGAGCAGTACTTC